One sample yielded the 10 T cell receptor beta chains listed below, sequenced in a study of cytomegalovirus exposure and HLA in healthy donors. Here immunoSEQ multiplex PCR was the method, and the copy in TCRdb shows in-frame clones only, minus some. The sample lists approximately 210,000 clones, just over 85% occurring once. The sequencing sample was made of PBMCs. The receptors originated from a young woman in good health and CMV-seronegative.

The sample holds one count of this clone. The chain combines TRBV11-2 with TRBJ2-7; TRBD1 matches at 7 bases. The CDR3 covers 15 residues. With V trimmed by 4 bases and J by 2 bases, 8 bases remained unmatched. CDR1 is SGHAT and CDR2 is FQNNGV in the germline V gene. The CDR3 DNA sequence: TGTGCCAGCAGCTGGAACCGGGACAGTGCCTACGAGCAGTACTTC. Amino acids: CASSWNRDSAYEQYF. The whole variable domain, filled in from reference TRBV11-2 and TRBJ2-7, reads EAGVAQSPRYKIIEKRQSVAFWCNPISGHATLYWYQQILGQGPKLLIQFQNNGVVDDSQLPKDRFSAERLKGVDSTLKIQPAKLEDSAVYLCASSWNRDSAYEQYFGPGTRLTVT.

The chain joins TRBV27 to TRBJ2-1; 9 bases match TRBD2. Trimming cost V 8 bases and J 7 bases; bases outside gene matches: 12. This CDR3 region has 15 residues. Germline lookup yields CDR1 MNHEY and CDR2 SMNVEV (reference sequence). CDR3 protein: CASSNELAGKNEQFF. The CDR3 DNA sequence: TGTGCCAGCTCCAACGAACTAGCGGGTAAAAATGAGCAGTTCTTC.

This rearrangement joins TRBV27 to TRBJ2-7, with TRBD2 matching over 10 bases. J lost 3 bases, V lost 6 bases, and 5 bases had no gene match. The CDR3 contains 14 residues. Germline values: CDR1 MNHEY, CDR2 SMNVEV (reference sequence). CDR3 residues: CASSQREGHYEQYF. Written as DNA, the CDR3 is TGTGCCAGCAGCCAGCGGGAGGGCCACTACGAGCAGTACTTC.

J is TRBJ2-7 and V is TRBV5-1; 9 nucleotides align to TRBD1. The trim removed 4 bases at V and 2 bases at J, leaving 7 bases unmatched. Germline values: CDR1 SGHRS, CDR2 YFSETQ. The CDR3 length is 15 residues. The CDR3 protein is CASSGEGQGTYEQYF. DNA for the CDR3: TGCGCCAGCAGCGGGGAGGGACAGGGCACCTACGAGCAGTACTTC.

This clone has more than one count but fewer than ten. V usage is TRBV30 and J usage is TRBJ2-1; a possible D gene is TRBD2 (6 bases). The ends were cut back, 4 bases at V and 7 bases at J, with 11 bases in the middle. Germline CDR1 GTSNPN, CDR2 SVGIG (reference sequence). The CDR3 has 12 amino acids. In nucleotides, the CDR3 is TGTGCCTGGAACCAGGGACTTAATGAGCAGTTCTTC. It translates to CAWNQGLNEQFF.

The chain recombines TRBV12-2 with TRBJ2-7; TRBD2 is taken as the D call from the table, unchecked against the DNA. TRBV12-2 is termed a pseudogene. The CDR3 loop spans 20 amino acids. CDR3: CASRLDSGTSGRPFSYEQYF. CDR3 nucleotide sequence: TGTGCAAGTCGCTTAGATTCCGGGACTAGCGGGAGGCCCTTCTCCTACGAGCAGTACTTC.

A few counts support this clone. The chain joins TRBV6-6 to TRBJ1-5; D might be TRBD1 (5 bases). This CDR3 contains 14 residues. CDR1 and CDR2 from the germline V gene are MNHNY and SVGAGI (reference sequence). V lost 5 bases and J 5 bases, leaving 13 bases between the germline ends. Here the CDR3 reads CASSTPGRDQPQHF. In DNA, the CDR3 is TGTGCCAGCAGTACCCCAGGGCGCGATCAGCCCCAGCATTTT.

The chain uses TRBV6-5 and TRBJ2-3; TRBD2 matches at 8 bases. V lost 5 bases, J lost 1 base, and 5 bases stayed unmatched. The CDR3 is made up of 15 amino acids. Germline V gene sequence: CDR1 MNHEY, CDR2 SVGAGI. This CDR3 reads CASSREAGGTDTQYF. The CDR3 nucleotides are TGTGCCAGCAGTCGAGAAGCGGGAGGCACAGATACGCAGTATTTT.

This clone was detected once. The chain recombines TRBV6-1 with TRBJ2-3; 9 bases line up with TRBD1. After removal of 3 bases from V and 3 bases from J, the junction contained 7 bases not matched to a gene. This CDR3 spans 16 amino acids. CDR1 is MNHNS, CDR2 SASEGT, per germline. CDR3 loop: CASSDNPGQGTDTQYF. CDR3 nucleotide sequence: TGTGCCAGCAGTGATAATCCGGGACAGGGAACAGATACGCAGTATTTT.

The rearrangement links TRBV10-3 to TRBJ1-2; tentatively, D is TRBD1 (5 bases). Germline CDR1 ENHRY, CDR2 SYGVKD. This CDR3 has 15 residues. The V end was cut by 3 bases, the J end by 0 bases, with 11 bases between. Here the CDR3 reads CAISEMGQTNYGYTF. For the CDR3, the DNA is TGTGCCATCAGTGAAATGGGGCAGACTAACTATGGCTACACCTTC.